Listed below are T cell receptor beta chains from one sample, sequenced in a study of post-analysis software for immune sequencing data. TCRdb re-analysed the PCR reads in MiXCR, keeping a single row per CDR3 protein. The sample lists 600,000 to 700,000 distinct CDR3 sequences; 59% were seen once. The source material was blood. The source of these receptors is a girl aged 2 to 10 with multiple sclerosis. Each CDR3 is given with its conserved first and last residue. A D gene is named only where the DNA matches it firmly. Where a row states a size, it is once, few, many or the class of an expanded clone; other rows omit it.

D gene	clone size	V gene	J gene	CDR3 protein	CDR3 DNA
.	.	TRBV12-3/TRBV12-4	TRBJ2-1	CASSFVQEYNEQFF	TGTGCCAGCAGTTTCGTACAGGAGTACAATGAGCAGTTCTTC
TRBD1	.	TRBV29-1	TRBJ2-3	CSADRGLSTDTQYF	TGCAGCGCCGACAGGGGCCTAAGCACAGATACGCAGTATTTT
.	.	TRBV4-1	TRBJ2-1	CASSQDRQSGYNEQFF	TGCGCCAGCAGCCAAGACAGACAGAGCGGATACAATGAGCAGTTCTTC
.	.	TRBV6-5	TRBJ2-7	CASSSDSPSYEQYF	TGTGCCAGCAGTTCCGACTCTCCCTCCTACGAGCAGTACTTC
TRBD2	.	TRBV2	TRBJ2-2	CASTLTSGGNTGELFF	TGTGCCAGCACCCTTACTAGCGGGGGGAACACCGGGGAGCTGTTTTTT
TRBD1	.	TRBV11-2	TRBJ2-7	CASSLRRTGESYEQYF	TGTGCCAGCAGCTTACGCCGGACAGGGGAGTCCTACGAGCAGTACTTC
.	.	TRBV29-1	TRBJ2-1	CSVHRNYNEQFF	TGCAGCGTTCACAGGAACTACAATGAGCAGTTCTTC
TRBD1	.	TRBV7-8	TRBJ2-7	CASSFNTDRAGYEQYF	TGTGCCAGCAGCTTTAATACAGACAGGGCAGGCTACGAGCAGTACTTC
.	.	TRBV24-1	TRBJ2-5	CATSDAGRVGETQYF	TGTGCCACCAGTGACGCAGGCAGGGTGGGAGAGACCCAGTACTTC
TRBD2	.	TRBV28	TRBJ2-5	CASQAPGLAGAETQYF	TGTGCCTCACAAGCCCCGGGACTAGCGGGAGCAGAGACCCAGTACTTC
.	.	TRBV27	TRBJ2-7	CASSPPARIAYEQYF	TGTGCCAGCAGTCCCCCCGCAAGAATAGCCTACGAGCAGTACTTC
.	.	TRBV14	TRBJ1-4	CASSQARLGEKLFF	TGTGCCAGCAGCCAAGCGCGGCTCGGTGAAAAACTGTTTTTT
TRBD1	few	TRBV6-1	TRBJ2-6	CASSRGTGDSGANVLTF	TGTGCCAGCAGCAGGGGGACAGGGGACTCTGGGGCCAACGTCCTGACTTTC
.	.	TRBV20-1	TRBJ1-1	CSARGWLVLAAFF	TGCAGTGCTAGAGGTTGGCTTGTTTTGGCAGCTTTCTTT
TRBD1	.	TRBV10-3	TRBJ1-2	CAIMGGGWDYTF	TGTGCCATCATGGGAGGGGGCTGGGACTACACCTTC
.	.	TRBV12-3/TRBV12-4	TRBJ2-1	CASSPYAVREKRFF	TGTGCCAGCAGTCCGTACGCTGTACGGGAGAAGCGGTTCTTC
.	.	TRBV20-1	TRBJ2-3	CSAFSRTDTQYF	TGCAGTGCTTTTAGCCGCACAGATACGCAGTATTTT
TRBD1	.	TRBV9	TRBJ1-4	CASSGGQGGGSEKLFF	TGTGCCAGCAGCGGCGGACAGGGGGGCGGGAGTGAAAAACTGTTTTTT
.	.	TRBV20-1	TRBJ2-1	CSARGLGGPYNEQFF	TGCAGTGCTAGAGGCCTCGGGGGACCCTACAATGAGCAGTTCTTC
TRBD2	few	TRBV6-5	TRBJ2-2	CASSGGANTGELFF	TGTGCCAGCAGCGGGGGGGCGAACACCGGGGAGCTGTTTTTT
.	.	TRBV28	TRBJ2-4	CASMGLGWDKNIQYF	TGTGCCAGCATGGGCCTGGGGTGGGACAAAAACATTCAGTACTTC
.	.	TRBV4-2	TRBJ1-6	CASSQELGGRSPLHF	TGTGCCAGCAGCCAAGAGCTCGGTGGTCGTTCACCCCTCCACTTT
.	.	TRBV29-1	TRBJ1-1	CSVDIQGPQAEAFF	TGCAGCGTTGATATCCAGGGTCCTCAAGCTGAAGCTTTCTTT
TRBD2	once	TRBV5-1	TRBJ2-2	CASRGGRDTGERFF	TGCGCCAGCAGGGGCGGGAGAGACACCGGGGAGCGGTTTTTT
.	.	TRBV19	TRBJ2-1	CASSIGNTHYNEQFF	TGTGCCAGTAGTATAGGGAATACACACTACAATGAGCAGTTCTTC
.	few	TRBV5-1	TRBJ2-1	CASSLVIARDEQFF	TGCGCCAGCAGCTTGGTGATAGCGAGGGACGAGCAGTTCTTC
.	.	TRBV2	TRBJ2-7	CASRPTGNKRYEQYF	TGTGCCAGCAGGCCGACAGGCAACAAGCGCTACGAGCAGTACTTC
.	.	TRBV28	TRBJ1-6	CASSFNWDSPLHF	TGTGCCAGCAGTTTTAATTGGGACTCACCCCTCCACTTT
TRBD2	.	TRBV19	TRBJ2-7	CASSRSGDSYEQYF	TGTGCCAGTAGTAGAAGCGGGGACTCCTACGAGCAGTACTTC
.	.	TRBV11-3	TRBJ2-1	CASSLEVSAVEQFF	TGTGCCAGCAGCTTGGAGGTCTCAGCGGTTGAGCAGTTCTTC
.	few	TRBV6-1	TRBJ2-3	CASSEARKDTQYF	TGTGCCAGCAGTGAAGCGAGGAAGGATACGCAGTATTTT
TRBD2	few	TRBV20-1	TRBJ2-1	CSAQHKGLGSNEQFF	TGCAGTGCCCAGCACAAGGGACTAGGCAGCAATGAGCAGTTCTTC
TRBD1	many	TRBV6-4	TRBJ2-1	CASSDSGGTYNEQFF	TGTGCCAGCAGTGACTCAGGGGGCACCTACAATGAGCAGTTCTTC
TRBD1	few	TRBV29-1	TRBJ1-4	CSALTGTGGGSEKLFF	TGCAGCGCGCTGACCGGGACAGGGGGCGGAAGTGAAAAACTGTTTTTT
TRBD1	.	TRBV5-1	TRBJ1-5	CASSFGDRAGQPQHF	TGCGCCAGCAGCTTTGGAGACAGGGCGGGTCAGCCCCAGCATTTT
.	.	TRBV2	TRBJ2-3	CATRGNSYTDTQYF	TGTGCCACCCGGGGGAACTCGTACACAGATACGCAGTATTTT
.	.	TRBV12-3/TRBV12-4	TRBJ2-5	CASRGTQETQYF	TGTGCCAGCCGGGGGACCCAAGAGACCCAGTACTTC
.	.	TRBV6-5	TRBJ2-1	CASSPPGATDYNEQFF	TGTGCCAGCAGCCCTCCGGGAGCCACCGACTACAATGAGCAGTTCTTC
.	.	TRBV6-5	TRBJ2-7	CASSPVPRDRDYEQYF	TGTGCCAGCAGTCCCGTTCCCCGAGACAGAGACTACGAGCAGTACTTC
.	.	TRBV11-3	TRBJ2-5	CASSLNSQGETQYF	TGTGCCAGCAGCCTTAACTCACAGGGAGAGACCCAGTACTTC
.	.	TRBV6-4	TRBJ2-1	CARSEIGGDLNEQFF	TGTGCCCGCAGTGAGATCGGGGGAGACTTGAATGAGCAGTTCTTC
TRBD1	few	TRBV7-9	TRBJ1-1	CASRIGQGITEAFF	TGTGCCAGCAGAATCGGACAGGGGATCACTGAAGCTTTCTTT
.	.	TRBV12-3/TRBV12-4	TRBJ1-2	CASSLAVRLYDYTF	TGTGCCAGCAGTTTAGCCGTACGGCTCTATGACTACACCTTC
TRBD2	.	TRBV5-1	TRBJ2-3	CASSLSTSADTQYF	TGCGCCAGCAGCTTGAGTACTAGCGCAGATACGCAGTATTTT
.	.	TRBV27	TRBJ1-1	CASSSPPSGMDTEAFF	TGTGCCAGCAGTTCCCCCCCCAGCGGGATGGACACTGAAGCTTTCTTT
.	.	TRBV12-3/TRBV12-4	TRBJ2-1	CASSSFWGTRNNEQFF	TGTGCCAGCAGTTCTTTCTGGGGGACCCGTAACAATGAGCAGTTCTTC
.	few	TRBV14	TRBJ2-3	CASSPGEMTDTQYF	TGTGCCAGCAGCCCGGGTGAAATGACAGATACGCAGTATTTT
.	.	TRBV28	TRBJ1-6	CASSAGGPLSSYNSPLHF	TGTGCCAGCAGTGCGGGGGGACCGCTAAGCTCCTATAATTCACCCCTCCACTTT
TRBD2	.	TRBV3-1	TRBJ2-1	CASSPASGGAYEQFF	TGTGCCAGCAGCCCCGCTAGCGGGGGGGCATATGAGCAGTTCTTC
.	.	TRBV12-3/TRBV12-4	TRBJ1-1	CASSPRRVGGTEAFF	TGTGCCAGCAGTCCTCGCAGGGTAGGGGGAACTGAAGCTTTCTTT
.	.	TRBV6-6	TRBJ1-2	CASSYLGTVDGYTF	TGTGCCAGCAGTTACCTTGGGACGGTAGATGGCTACACCTTC
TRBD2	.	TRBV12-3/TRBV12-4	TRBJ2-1	CASSRELAGAHEQFF	TGTGCCAGCAGTCGAGAACTAGCGGGGGCCCATGAGCAGTTCTTC
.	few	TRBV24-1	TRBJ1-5	CATSDPDKTSNQPQHF	TGTGCCACCAGTGATCCGGACAAAACTAGCAATCAGCCCCAGCATTTT
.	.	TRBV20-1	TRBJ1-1	CSARLLDTRGPEAFF	TGCAGTGCTAGACTCTTAGACACCAGAGGCCCTGAAGCTTTCTTT
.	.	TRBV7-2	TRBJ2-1	CASSYYFARGGWGNEQFF	TGTGCCAGCAGTTATTATTTCGCCAGGGGAGGGTGGGGCAATGAGCAGTTCTTC